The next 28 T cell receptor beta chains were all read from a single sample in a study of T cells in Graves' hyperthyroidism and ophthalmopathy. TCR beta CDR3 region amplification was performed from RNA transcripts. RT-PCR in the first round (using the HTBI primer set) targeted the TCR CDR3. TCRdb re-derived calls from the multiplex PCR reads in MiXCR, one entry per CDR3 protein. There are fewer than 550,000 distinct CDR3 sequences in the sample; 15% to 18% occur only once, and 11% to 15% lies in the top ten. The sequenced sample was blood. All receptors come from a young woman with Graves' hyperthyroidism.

The CDR3 region is CASSPLTGYSGNTIYF. The DNA of the CDR3 is TGTGCCAGCTCACCACTCACGGGGTACTCTGGAAACACCATATATTTT. This chain uses TRBV18 with TRBJ1-3; no clear D. Trimming shortened V by 1 base and J by 0 bases, and 10 bases separated the two germline ends. The CDR3 length is 16 residues. Germline CDR1 KGHSH, CDR2 LQKENI.

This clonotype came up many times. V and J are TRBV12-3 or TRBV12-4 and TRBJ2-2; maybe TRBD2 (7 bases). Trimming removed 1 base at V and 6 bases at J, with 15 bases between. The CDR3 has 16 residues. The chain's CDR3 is CASSLGRGLPPGELFF. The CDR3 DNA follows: TGTGCCAGCAGTTTAGGGCGGGGGCTCCCCCCCGGGGAGCTGTTTTTT.

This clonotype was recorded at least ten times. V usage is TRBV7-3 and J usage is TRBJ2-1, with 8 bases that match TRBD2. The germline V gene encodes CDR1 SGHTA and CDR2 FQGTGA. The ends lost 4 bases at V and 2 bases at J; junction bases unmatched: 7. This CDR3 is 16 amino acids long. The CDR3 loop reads CASSSIPGLAYNEQFF. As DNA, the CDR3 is TGTGCCAGCAGCTCGATCCCGGGACTAGCCTACAATGAGCAGTTCTTC.

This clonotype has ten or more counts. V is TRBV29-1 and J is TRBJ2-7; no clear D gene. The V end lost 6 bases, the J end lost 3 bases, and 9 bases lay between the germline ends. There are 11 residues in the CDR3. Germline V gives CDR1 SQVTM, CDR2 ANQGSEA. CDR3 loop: CSVVGSYEQYF. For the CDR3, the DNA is TGCAGCGTGGTCGGCAGCTACGAGCAGTACTTC.

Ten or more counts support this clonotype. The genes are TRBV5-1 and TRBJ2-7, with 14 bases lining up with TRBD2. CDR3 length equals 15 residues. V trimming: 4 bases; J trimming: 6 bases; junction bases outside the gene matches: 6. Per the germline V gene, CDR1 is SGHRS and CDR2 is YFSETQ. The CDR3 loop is CASSGRTSGRSEQYF. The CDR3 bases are TGCGCCAGCAGCGGACGGACTAGCGGGAGGTCCGAGCAGTACTTC.

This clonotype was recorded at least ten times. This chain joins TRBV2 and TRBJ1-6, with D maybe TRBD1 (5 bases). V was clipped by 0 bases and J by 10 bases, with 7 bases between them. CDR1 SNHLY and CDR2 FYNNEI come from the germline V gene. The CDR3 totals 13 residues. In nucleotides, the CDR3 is TGTGCCAGCAGTGAAGCGAGGGGCTCACCCCTCCACTTT. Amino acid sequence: CASSEARGSPLHF.

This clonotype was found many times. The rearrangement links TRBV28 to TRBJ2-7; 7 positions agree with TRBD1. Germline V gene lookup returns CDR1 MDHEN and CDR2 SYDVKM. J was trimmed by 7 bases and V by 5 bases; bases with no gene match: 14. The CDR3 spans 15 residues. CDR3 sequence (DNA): TGTGCCAGCAGTGCAAGGGACAGATCCAGCCTGGAGCAGTACTTC. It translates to CASSARDRSSLEQYF.

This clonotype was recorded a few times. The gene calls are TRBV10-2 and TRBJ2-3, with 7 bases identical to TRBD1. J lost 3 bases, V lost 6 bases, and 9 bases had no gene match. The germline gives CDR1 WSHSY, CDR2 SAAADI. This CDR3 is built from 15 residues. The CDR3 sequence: CASRRDRVGTDTQYF. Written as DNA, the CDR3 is TGCGCCAGCAGAAGAGACAGGGTCGGGACAGATACGCAGTATTTT.

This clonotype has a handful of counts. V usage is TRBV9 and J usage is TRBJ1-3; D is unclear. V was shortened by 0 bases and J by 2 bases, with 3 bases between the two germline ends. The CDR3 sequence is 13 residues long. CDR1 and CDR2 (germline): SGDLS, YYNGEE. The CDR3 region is CASSVETGNTIYF. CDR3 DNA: TGTGCCAGCAGCGTAGAAACTGGAAACACCATATATTTT.

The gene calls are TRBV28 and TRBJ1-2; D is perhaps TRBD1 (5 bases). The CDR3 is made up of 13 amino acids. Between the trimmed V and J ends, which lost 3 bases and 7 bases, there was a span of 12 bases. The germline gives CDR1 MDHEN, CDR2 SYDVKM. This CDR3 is CASSFPPGSGYTF. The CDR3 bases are TGTGCCAGCAGTTTCCCCCCAGGGTCTGGCTACACCTTC.

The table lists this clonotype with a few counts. CDR3 nucleotide sequence: TGTGCCAGCAGCCAATGGAGCCAGGGAACCTACGAGCAGTACTTC. Amino acid sequence: CASSQWSQGTYEQYF. The rearrangement uses TRBV3-1 and TRBJ2-7; possible D gene TRBD1, 5 bases. CDR1 and CDR2 (germline): LGHDT, YNNKEL (reference sequence). With 2 bases removed from V and 2 bases from J, the gap between germline ends came to 13 bases. The CDR3 spans 15 residues.

CDR3 sequence (DNA): TGCAGCGCACTGATGGCCTCCTACGAGCAGTACTTC. Its translation: CSALMASYEQYF. This chain connects TRBV29-1 to TRBJ2-7; no clear D. Trimming took 7 bases from V and 0 from J, leaving 10 bases between them. CDR3 length: 12 residues. Per germline, CDR1 SQVTM and CDR2 ANQGSEA.

Here the CDR3 reads CASSGGRLYDEQFF. The CDR3 coding sequence is TGCGCCAGCAGTGGCGGGAGGTTGTACGATGAGCAGTTCTTC. This chain links TRBV10-2 with TRBJ2-1; TRBD2 matches at 8 bases. The CDR3 sequence is 14 residues long. Germline V gene data show CDR1 as WSHSY and CDR2 as SAAADI. V lost 4 bases, J lost 8 bases, and 7 bases stayed unmatched.

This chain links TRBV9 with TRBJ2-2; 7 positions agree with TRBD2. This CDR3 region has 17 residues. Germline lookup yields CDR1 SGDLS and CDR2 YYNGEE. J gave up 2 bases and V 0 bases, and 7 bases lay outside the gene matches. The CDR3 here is CASSVVRLAANTGELFF. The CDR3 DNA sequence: TGTGCCAGCAGCGTAGTCAGGCTAGCGGCCAACACCGGGGAGCTGTTTTTT. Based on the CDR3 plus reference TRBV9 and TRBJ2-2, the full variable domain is DSGVTQTPKHLITATGQRVTLRCSPRSGDLSVYWYQQSLDQGLQFLIQYYNGEERAKGNILERFSAQQFPDLHSELNLSSLELGDSALYFCASSVVRLAANTGELFFGEGSRLTVL.

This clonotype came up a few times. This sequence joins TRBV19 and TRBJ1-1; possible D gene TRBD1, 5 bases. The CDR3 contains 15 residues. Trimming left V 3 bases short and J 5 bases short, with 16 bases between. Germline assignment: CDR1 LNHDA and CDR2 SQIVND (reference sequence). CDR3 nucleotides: TGTGCCAGTAGTATCGACCTCTTGGCAGGGACTGAAGCTTTCTTT. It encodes CASSIDLLAGTEAFF.

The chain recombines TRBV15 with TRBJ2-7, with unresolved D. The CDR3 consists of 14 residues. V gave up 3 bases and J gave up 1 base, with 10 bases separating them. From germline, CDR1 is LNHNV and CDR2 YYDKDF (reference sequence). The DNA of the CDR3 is TGTGCCACCAGCAGTTCTCCGACTTCCTACGAGCAGTACTTC. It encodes CATSSSPTSYEQYF.

The CDR3 is CASQPGLPLAHEQFF. The CDR3 region has the DNA TGTGCCAGTCAACCCGGGCTTCCCTTGGCCCATGAGCAGTTCTTC. The V gene is TRBV19, the J gene TRBJ2-1; D remains unclear. Germline values: CDR1 LNHDA, CDR2 SQIVND (reference sequence). The CDR3 contains 15 residues. Trimming took off 8 bases at V and 8 bases at J, with 22 bases between the two ends.

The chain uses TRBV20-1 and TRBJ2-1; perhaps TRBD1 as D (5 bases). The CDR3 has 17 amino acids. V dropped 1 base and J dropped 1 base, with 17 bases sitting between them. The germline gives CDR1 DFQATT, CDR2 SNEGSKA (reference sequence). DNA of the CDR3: TGCAGTGCTAGAGTGAGTAGCCGAGCAGGGTCCTACAATGAGCAGTTCTTC. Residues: CSARVSSRAGSYNEQFF.

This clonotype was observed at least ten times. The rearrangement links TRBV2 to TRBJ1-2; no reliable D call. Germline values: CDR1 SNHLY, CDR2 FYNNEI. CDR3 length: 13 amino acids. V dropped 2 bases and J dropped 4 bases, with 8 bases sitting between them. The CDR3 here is CASSELGGYGYTF. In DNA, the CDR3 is TGTGCCAGCAGTGAACTAGGTGGCTATGGCTACACCTTC.

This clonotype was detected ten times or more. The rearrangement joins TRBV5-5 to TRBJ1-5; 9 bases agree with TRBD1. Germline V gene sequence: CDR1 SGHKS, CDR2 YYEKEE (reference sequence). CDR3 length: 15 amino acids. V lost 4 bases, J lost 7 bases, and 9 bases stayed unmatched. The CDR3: CASSHTDRGGQPQHF. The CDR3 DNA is TGTGCCAGCAGCCATACGGACAGGGGCGGCCAGCCCCAGCATTTT. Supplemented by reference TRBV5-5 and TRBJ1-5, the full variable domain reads DAGVTQSPTHLIKTRGQQVTLRCSPISGHKSVSWYQQVLGQGPQFIFQYYEKEERGRGNFPDRFSARQFPNYSSELNVNALLLGDSALYLCASSHTDRGGQPQHFGDGTRLSIL.

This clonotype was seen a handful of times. The CDR3 loop is CASRWASGKETQYF. Written as DNA, the CDR3 is TGTGCCAGCAGGTGGGCTAGCGGGAAAGAGACCCAGTACTTC. The rearrangement links TRBV28 to TRBJ2-5, with 9 bases fitting TRBD2. Germline CDR1 and CDR2: MDHEN and SYDVKM. J was trimmed by 3 bases and V by 6 bases; bases with no gene match: 5. This CDR3 contains 14 residues.

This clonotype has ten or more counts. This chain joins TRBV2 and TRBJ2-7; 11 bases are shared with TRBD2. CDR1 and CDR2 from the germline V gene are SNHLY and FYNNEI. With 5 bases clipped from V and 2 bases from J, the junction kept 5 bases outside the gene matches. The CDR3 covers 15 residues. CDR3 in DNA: TGTGCCAGCAGTCTTACTAGCGGGGGAGCCTACGAGCAGTACTTC. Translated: CASSLTSGGAYEQYF.

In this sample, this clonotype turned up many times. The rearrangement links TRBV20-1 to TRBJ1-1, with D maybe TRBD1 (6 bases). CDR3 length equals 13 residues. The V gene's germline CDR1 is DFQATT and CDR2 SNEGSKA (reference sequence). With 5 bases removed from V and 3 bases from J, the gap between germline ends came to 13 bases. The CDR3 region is CSARRGLDTEAFF. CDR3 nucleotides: TGCAGTGCTCGCAGGGGCCTAGACACTGAAGCTTTCTTT.

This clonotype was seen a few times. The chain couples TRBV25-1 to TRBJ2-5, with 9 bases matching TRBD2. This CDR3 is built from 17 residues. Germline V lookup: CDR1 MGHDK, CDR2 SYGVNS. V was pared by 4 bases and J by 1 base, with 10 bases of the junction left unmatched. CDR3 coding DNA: TGTGCCAGCAGTGTCATACGAGCGGGGGGCGTCCAAGAGACCCAGTACTTC. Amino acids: CASSVIRAGGVQETQYF.

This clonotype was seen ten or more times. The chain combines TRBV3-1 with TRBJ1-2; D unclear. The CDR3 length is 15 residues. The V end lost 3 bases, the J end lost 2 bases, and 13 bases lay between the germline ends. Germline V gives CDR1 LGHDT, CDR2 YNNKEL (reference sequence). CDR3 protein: CASSHLKERNYGYTF. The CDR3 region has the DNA TGTGCCAGCAGCCATCTCAAGGAGAGAAACTATGGCTACACCTTC.

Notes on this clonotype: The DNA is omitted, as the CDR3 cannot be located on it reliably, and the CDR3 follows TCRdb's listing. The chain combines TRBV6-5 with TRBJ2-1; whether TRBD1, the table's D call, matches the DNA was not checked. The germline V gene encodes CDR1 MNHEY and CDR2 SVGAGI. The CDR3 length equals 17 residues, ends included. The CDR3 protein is CASSYSAFGPGGDEQFF.

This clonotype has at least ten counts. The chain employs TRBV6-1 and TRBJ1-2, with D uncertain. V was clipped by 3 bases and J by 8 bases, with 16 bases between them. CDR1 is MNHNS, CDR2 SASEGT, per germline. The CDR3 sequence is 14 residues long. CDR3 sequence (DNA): TGTGCCAGCAGTGACCTCGGCGCGTCTGGGGGCTACACCTTC. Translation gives CASSDLGASGGYTF.

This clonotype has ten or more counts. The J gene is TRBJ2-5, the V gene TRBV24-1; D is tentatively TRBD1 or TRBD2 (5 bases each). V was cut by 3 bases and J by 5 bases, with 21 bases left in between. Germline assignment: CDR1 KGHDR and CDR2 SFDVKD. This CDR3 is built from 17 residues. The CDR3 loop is CATSDTPRAGKEETQYF. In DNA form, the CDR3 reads TGTGCCACCAGTGATACCCCGCGGGCAGGGAAGGAGGAGACCCAGTACTTC.